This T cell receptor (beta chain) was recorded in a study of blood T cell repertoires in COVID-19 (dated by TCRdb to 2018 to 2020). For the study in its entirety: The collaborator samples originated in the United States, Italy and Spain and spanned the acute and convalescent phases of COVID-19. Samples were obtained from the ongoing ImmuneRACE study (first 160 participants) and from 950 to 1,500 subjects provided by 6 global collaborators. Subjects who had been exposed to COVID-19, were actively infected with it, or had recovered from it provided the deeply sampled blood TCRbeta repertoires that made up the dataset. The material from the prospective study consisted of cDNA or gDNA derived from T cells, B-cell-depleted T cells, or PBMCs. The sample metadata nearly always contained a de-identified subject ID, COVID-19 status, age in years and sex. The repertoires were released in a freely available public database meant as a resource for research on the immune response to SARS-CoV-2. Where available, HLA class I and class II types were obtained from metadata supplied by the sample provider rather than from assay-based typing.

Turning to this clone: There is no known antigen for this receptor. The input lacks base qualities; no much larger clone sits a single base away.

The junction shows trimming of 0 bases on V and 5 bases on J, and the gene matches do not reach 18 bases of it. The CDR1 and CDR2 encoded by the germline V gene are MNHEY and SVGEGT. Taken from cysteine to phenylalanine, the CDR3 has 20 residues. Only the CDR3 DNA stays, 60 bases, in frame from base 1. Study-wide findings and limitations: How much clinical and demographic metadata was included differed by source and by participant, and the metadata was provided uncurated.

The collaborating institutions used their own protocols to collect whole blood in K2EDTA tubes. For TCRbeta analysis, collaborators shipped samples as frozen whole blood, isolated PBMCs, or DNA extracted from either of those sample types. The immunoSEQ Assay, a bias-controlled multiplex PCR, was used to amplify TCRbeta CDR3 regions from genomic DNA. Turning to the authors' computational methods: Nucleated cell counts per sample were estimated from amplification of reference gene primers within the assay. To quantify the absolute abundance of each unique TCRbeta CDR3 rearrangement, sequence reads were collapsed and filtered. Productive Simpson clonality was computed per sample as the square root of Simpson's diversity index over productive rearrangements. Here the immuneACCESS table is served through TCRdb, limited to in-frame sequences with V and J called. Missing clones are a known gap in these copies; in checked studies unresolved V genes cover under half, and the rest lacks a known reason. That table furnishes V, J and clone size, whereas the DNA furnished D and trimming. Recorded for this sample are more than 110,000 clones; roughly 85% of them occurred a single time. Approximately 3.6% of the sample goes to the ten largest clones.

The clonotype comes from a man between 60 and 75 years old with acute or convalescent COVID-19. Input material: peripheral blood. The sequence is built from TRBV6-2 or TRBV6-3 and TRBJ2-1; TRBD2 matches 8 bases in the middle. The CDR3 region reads CASSYSISSGSTPNHNEQFF. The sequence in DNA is TGTGCCAGCAGTTACTCGATTTCCAGCGGGAGTACTCCTAATCACAATGAGCAGTTCTTC.